Following are 30 T cell receptor beta chains from one sample sequenced in a study of cytomegalovirus exposure and HLA in healthy donors. A multiplex PCR was run with 60 Vbeta primers and 13 Jbeta primers. TCRdb's copy holds only in-frame clones and misses some; the assay was immunoSEQ multiplex PCR. This sample carries more than 250,000 clones, 70% to 90% of them seen once, and the ten largest clones take approximately 2.4%. What was sequenced was PBMCs. The receptors originated from a woman aged 18-29 years in good health and CMV-seronegative.

The rearrangement joins TRBV6-6 to TRBJ1-1; TRBD1 matches at 7 bases. This CDR3 contains 13 residues. Trimming removed 5 bases from V and 6 bases from J; junction bases left unmatched: 6. Germline V gene data show CDR1 as MNHNY and CDR2 as SVGAGI (reference sequence). The CDR3 protein is CASSVGTEAEAFF. The CDR3 region has the DNA TGTGCCAGCAGTGTGGGGACAGAGGCTGAAGCTTTCTTT.

The CDR3 region is CASSMGQGDSYEQYF. In DNA, the CDR3 is TGTGCCAGTAGTATGGGACAGGGGGACTCCTACGAGCAGTACTTC. The V call is TRBV19, the J call TRBJ2-7; 11 bases are a match to TRBD1. The trim removed 3 bases at V and 0 bases at J, leaving 1 base unmatched. Germline loops: CDR1 LNHDA, CDR2 SQIVND (reference sequence). The CDR3 extends over 15 amino acids.

The chain has TRBV9 and TRBJ1-1, with D unclear. Per the germline V gene, CDR1 is SGDLS and CDR2 is YYNGEE. Trimming pared 1 base from V and 10 bases from J, leaving 14 bases between. The CDR3 covers 13 residues. Here the CDR3 reads CASSVTDRGAAFF. The CDR3, as DNA: TGTGCCAGCAGCGTAACTGACCGGGGTGCAGCTTTCTTT.

In DNA, the CDR3 is TGTGCCAGCAGCTTGGCCGGTTCGGACTATGGCTACACCTTC. Translating it yields CASSLAGSDYGYTF. This sequence joins TRBV5-6 and TRBJ1-2; no clear D. The CDR3 loop spans 14 amino acids. V was shortened by 0 bases and J by 3 bases, with 9 bases between the two germline ends. CDR1 is SGHDT, CDR2 YYEEEE, per germline.

The CDR3 spells CASSDSGGGDEQFF. The CDR3 nucleotides read TGTGCCAGCAGTGACTCGGGGGGGGGAGATGAGCAGTTCTTC. This rearrangement joins TRBV6-4 to TRBJ2-1, with TRBD2 identical over 7 bases. The germline CDR1 and CDR2 sequences are MRHNA and SNTAGT. This CDR3 is built from 14 residues. V shed 0 bases and J 8 bases; nucleotides not matched to a gene: 4.

The J gene is TRBJ1-4, the V gene TRBV7-9; D not resolved. With 5 bases removed from V and 0 bases from J, the gap between germline ends came to 10 bases. Germline V CDR1 and CDR2: SEHNR, FQNEAQ (reference sequence). The CDR3 is 15 residues long. CDR3 protein: CASSSLGATNEKLFF. CDR3 DNA sequence: TGTGCCAGCAGCAGCTTGGGAGCAACTAATGAAAAACTGTTTTTT.

The table lists this clone with a count of one. The chain has TRBV4-2 and TRBJ1-2; no definite D call. Looked up from germline, CDR1 is LGHNA and CDR2 is YNFKEQ. Trimming took 4 bases from V and 8 from J, leaving 17 bases between them. The CDR3 totals 14 residues. The CDR3 DNA sequence: TGTGCCAGCAGCCCCGGTGGGGATTCGGGAGGCTACACCTTC. This gives the protein CASSPGGDSGGYTF.

CDR3 region: CATSTVWGQGAGGYTF. CDR3 DNA: TGTGCCACCAGTACCGTTTGGGGACAGGGGGCGGGTGGCTACACCTTC. The chain employs TRBV15 and TRBJ1-2; 12 bases are shared with TRBD1. The germline CDR1 and CDR2 sequences are LNHNV and YYDKDF (reference sequence). The junction had 12 bases not matched to a gene; V was cut back by 6 bases and J by 7 bases. The CDR3 runs 16 residues. The entire variable domain, with the rest obtained from reference TRBV15 and TRBJ1-2, is as follows: DAMVIQNPRYQVTQFGKPVTLSCSQTLNHNVMYWYQQKSSQAPKLLFHYYDKDFNNEADTPDNFQSRRPNTSFCFLDIRSPGLGDTAMYLCATSTVWGQGAGGYTFGSGTRLTVV.

The rearrangement joins TRBV27 to TRBJ1-5; 7 positions agree with TRBD1. The germline CDR1 and CDR2 sequences are MNHEY and SMNVEV (reference sequence). Trimming at V came to 5 bases and at J to 5 bases, leaving 3 bases not matched to a gene. The CDR3 totals 13 residues. CDR3 sequence reads: CASSTGVHQPQHF. DNA for the CDR3: TGTGCCAGCAGTACAGGGGTCCATCAGCCCCAGCATTTT.

The rearrangement joins TRBV18 to TRBJ2-2; perhaps TRBD2 as D (6 bases). With 3 bases removed from V and 6 bases from J, the gap between germline ends came to 17 bases. This CDR3 has 16 amino acids. Germline CDR1 reads KGHSH; CDR2 reads LQKENI. The DNA of the CDR3 is TGTGCCAGCTCACCTAGGAGGGGCCAGAGGGCCGGGGAGCTGTTTTTT. It specifies CASSPRRGQRAGELFF.

The chain joins TRBV2 to TRBJ2-6, with D perhaps TRBD1 (6 bases). V dropped 4 bases and J dropped 0 bases, with 10 bases sitting between them. This CDR3 comprises 16 residues. Germline loops: CDR1 SNHLY, CDR2 FYNNEI. CDR3 residues: CASSAKQGSGANVLTF. CDR3 nucleotide sequence: TGTGCCAGCAGTGCAAAACAGGGCTCTGGGGCCAACGTCCTGACTTTC.

The chain combines TRBV6-7 with TRBJ1-2; 8 bases are a match to TRBD1. TRBV6-7 is filed as an ORF, its function uncertain. There are 13 residues in the CDR3. V lost 6 bases and J lost 5; bases outside the gene matches: 5. The CDR3 sequence: CASRNRGWYGYTF. The CDR3 DNA is TGTGCCAGCAGAAACAGGGGGTGGTATGGCTACACCTTC.

The chain uses TRBV10-3 and TRBJ1-2; 10 bases align to TRBD1. CDR1 is ENHRY, CDR2 SYGVKD, per germline. The V and J ends lost 9 bases and 4 bases, in that order; junction bases with no gene match: 17. CDR3 length: 17 residues. The CDR3 DNA reads as TGTGCCATTCTAGGGGATCCGGGGGGACAGGGGATCTATGGCTACACCTTC. It is translated as CAILGDPGGQGIYGYTF.

The gene calls are TRBV18 and TRBJ2-1; 8 positions agree with TRBD2. CDR3 length: 15 amino acids. Germline CDR1 KGHSH, CDR2 LQKENI. The trim removed 5 bases at V and 3 bases at J, leaving 6 bases unmatched. Here the CDR3 reads CASSSSGGFYNEQFF. The CDR3 nucleotides read TGTGCCAGCTCATCCAGCGGGGGATTCTACAATGAGCAGTTCTTC. Using reference TRBV18 and TRBJ2-1 for the parts outside the CDR3, the full variable domain is NAGVMQNPRHLVRRRGQEARLRCSPMKGHSHVYWYRQLPEEGLKFMVYLQKENIIDESGMPKERFSAEFPKEGPSILRIQQVVRGDSAAYFCASSSSGGFYNEQFFGPGTRLTVL.

V and J are TRBV25-1 and TRBJ1-6, with D perhaps TRBD1 (5 bases). V was clipped by 5 bases and J by 9 bases, with 17 bases between them. Germline values: CDR1 MGHDK, CDR2 SYGVNS. The CDR3 runs 15 residues. The CDR3 DNA follows: TGTGCCAGCAGTCAGGAATGGGGGGTAGCTTCACCCCTCCACTTT. It yields the protein CASSQEWGVASPLHF.

The V and J genes are TRBV6-1 and TRBJ2-1; a weak D match, TRBD1 (5 bases). Trimming removed 5 bases from V and 8 bases from J, with 10 bases in between. The CDR3 consists of 12 residues. CDR1 is MNHNS and CDR2 is SASEGT in the germline V gene. The CDR3 nucleotides read TGTGCCAGCAGTTATAGGGGCCATGAGCAGTTCTTC. It specifies CASSYRGHEQFF.

The J gene is TRBJ1-1, the V gene TRBV6-6; the D gene is possibly TRBD1 (5 bases). Germline lookup yields CDR1 MNHNY and CDR2 SVGAGI (reference sequence). The CDR3 sequence is 10 residues long. Trimming stripped 8 bases from V and 10 bases from J, with 11 bases between. The CDR3 DNA follows: TGTGCCAGCTTTGGAAGGGGAGCTTTCTTT. This sequence encodes CASFGRGAFF.

CDR3 in DNA: TGTGCCAGCAGCTTGCGGGGGGCAAGCACAGATACGCAGTATTTT. Translation: CASSLRGASTDTQYF. The chain carries TRBV5-4 and TRBJ2-3; D is perhaps TRBD2 (7 bases). The CDR3 contains 15 residues. Germline values: CDR1 SGHNT, CDR2 YYREEE (reference sequence). Trimming cost V 1 base and J 0 bases, with 9 bases left between them. The full variable domain, completed using reference TRBV5-4 and TRBJ2-3, is ETGVTQSPTHLIKTRGQQVTLRCSSQSGHNTVSWYQQALGQGPQFIFQYYREEENGRGNFPPRFSGLQFPNYSSELNVNALELDDSALYLCASSLRGASTDTQYFGPGTRLTVL.

The gene calls are TRBV19 and TRBJ1-6; D gene ambiguous. The V end lost 5 bases, the J end lost 6 bases, and 14 bases lay between the germline ends. Germline CDR1 reads LNHDA; CDR2 reads SQIVND (reference sequence). The CDR3 runs to 15 residues. CDR3 loop: CASSAVKTGNSPLHF. CDR3 nucleotides: TGTGCCAGTAGTGCGGTAAAGACCGGTAATTCACCCCTCCACTTT.

J is TRBJ1-6 and V is TRBV4-2; D is perhaps TRBD1 (5 bases). The CDR3 extends over 15 amino acids. Trimming cost V 4 bases and J 5 bases, with 12 bases left between them. In germline, CDR1 is LGHNA, CDR2 YNFKEQ. The CDR3 loop is CASSPLWGDNSPLHF. In nucleotides, the CDR3 is TGTGCCAGCAGCCCCCTTTGGGGGGATAATTCACCCCTCCACTTT.

This sequence joins TRBV15 and TRBJ1-4; TRBD1 might be the D (5 bases). V lost 0 bases, J lost 8 bases, and 13 bases lay in between. This CDR3 comprises 15 residues. Germline assignment: CDR1 LNHNV and CDR2 YYDKDF (reference sequence). In DNA, the CDR3 is TGTGCCACCAGCAGAGATTCGGGGGTCGGGGAAAAACTGTTTTTT. It specifies CATSRDSGVGEKLFF.

J is TRBJ2-7 and V is TRBV4-2; 7 bases line up with TRBD2. V shed 0 bases, J shed 0 bases, and the junction held 5 bases outside the gene matches. Looked up from germline, CDR1 is LGHNA and CDR2 is YNFKEQ. The CDR3 is 16 amino acids. The CDR3 loop reads CASSQDLGGGSYEQYF. DNA of the CDR3: TGTGCCAGCAGCCAAGACCTGGGGGGGGGCTCCTACGAGCAGTACTTC.

V usage is TRBV5-1 and J usage is TRBJ1-2, with 8 bases matching TRBD1. The germline V gene encodes CDR1 SGHRS and CDR2 YFSETQ. V lost 2 bases to trimming and J lost 3 bases; unmatched junction nucleotides: 3. The CDR3 covers 14 residues. The CDR3 is CASSFQGADYGYTF. The DNA of the CDR3 is TGCGCCAGCAGCTTTCAGGGGGCAGACTATGGCTACACCTTC.

The chain is built from TRBV6-5 and TRBJ1-2; 9 bases agree with TRBD1. V was pared by 6 bases and J by 8 bases, with 10 bases of the junction left unmatched. The CDR3 length is 14 residues. Per the germline V gene, CDR1 is MNHEY and CDR2 is SVGAGI. The CDR3 spells CASSRRDRERGYTF. Here the CDR3 DNA reads TGTGCCAGCAGCAGGCGGGACAGGGAGAGGGGCTACACCTTC.

The chain links TRBV5-8 to TRBJ1-4; 9 bases fit TRBD1. V shed 2 bases, J shed 7 bases, and the junction held 12 bases outside the gene matches. Germline CDR1 SGHTS, CDR2 YDEGEE. This CDR3 comprises 17 residues. This chain's CDR3 is CASSFGQGPGTGEKLFF. For the CDR3, the DNA is TGTGCCAGCAGCTTCGGACAGGGGCCGGGGACGGGTGAAAAACTGTTTTTT.

The chain carries TRBV9 and TRBJ2-3, with D unresolved. The CDR3 loop spans 11 amino acids. Trimming took off 4 bases at V and 3 bases at J, with 3 bases between the two ends. Germline V gives CDR1 SGDLS, CDR2 YYNGEE. The CDR3 here is CASSLTDTQYF. CDR3 bases: TGTGCCAGCAGCTTAACAGATACGCAGTATTTT.

CDR3 coding DNA: TGCGCCAGCAGGAGCGGTTACTCCTCCTACGAGCAGTACTTC. Translated: CASRSGYSSYEQYF. V and J are TRBV5-1 and TRBJ2-7, with D tentatively TRBD2 (5 bases). Germline V gene sequence: CDR1 SGHRS, CDR2 YFSETQ. The CDR3 runs to 14 residues. Trimming cost V 5 bases and J 0 bases, with 12 bases left between them.

The rearrangement uses TRBV25-1 and TRBJ1-1; D remains unclear. From germline, CDR1 is MGHDK and CDR2 SYGVNS. The CDR3 is 11 residues long. V gave up 8 bases and J gave up 0 bases, with 4 bases separating them. The CDR3 sequence is CASLLNTEAFF. The CDR3 DNA follows: TGTGCCAGCTTATTGAACACTGAAGCTTTCTTT.

The chain uses TRBV23-1 and TRBJ1-5; a weak D match, TRBD1 (5 bases). TRBV23-1 falls under the ORF class, with uncertain function. CDR3 length: 13 residues. V was pared by 6 bases and J by 7 bases, with 13 bases between. The CDR3 loop is CASRTRVRQPQHF. For the CDR3, the DNA is TGCGCCAGCAGAACCAGGGTTAGGCAGCCCCAGCATTTT.

V gene TRBV9 combines with J gene TRBJ2-7; TRBD1 agrees at 7 bases. The CDR3 has 14 residues. The trim removed 3 bases at V and 7 bases at J, leaving 10 bases unmatched. CDR1 is SGDLS, CDR2 YYNGEE, per germline. The CDR3 spells CASSATTGPWEQYF. Written as DNA, the CDR3 is TGTGCCAGCAGCGCAACGACAGGGCCCTGGGAGCAGTACTTC.